Listed below are T cell receptor beta chains from one sample, sequenced in a study of blood T cell repertoires in COVID-19. Measured with immunoSEQ multiplex PCR; TCRdb has only the in-frame clones, and not every one. The table lists about 350,000 clones, more than 75% of them singletons. The specimen was PBMCs or T cells enriched from blood (not recorded which). Source of these receptors: a woman in her 30s who had recovered from COVID-19. Each CDR3 is given with its conserved first and last residue. Fields, in order: CDR3 length, clone size, D gene, V gene, J gene, CDR3 protein, CDR3 DNA. A D gene is named only where the DNA matches it firmly. Clone size, where shown, is once, few, many, or a class for clones that have expanded.

CDR3 length: 17
clone size: -
D gene: -
V gene: TRBV24-1
J gene: TRBJ2-3
CDR3 protein: CATSARIGGVGTDTQYF
CDR3 DNA: TGTGCCACCAGTGCCCGAATTGGGGGCGTAGGCACAGATACGCAGTATTTT

CDR3 length: 15
clone size: -
D gene: TRBD1
V gene: TRBV5-6
J gene: TRBJ2-2
CDR3 protein: CASSLGDRGTGELFF
CDR3 DNA: TGTGCCAGCAGCTTGGGGGACAGGGGAACCGGGGAGCTGTTTTTT

CDR3 length: 15
clone size: -
D gene: TRBD1
V gene: TRBV3-1/TRBV3-2
J gene: TRBJ1-2
CDR3 protein: CASSRTNTGGYGYTF
CDR3 DNA: TGTGCCAGCAGCCGCACCAACACAGGGGGCTATGGCTACACCTTC

CDR3 length: 17
clone size: -
D gene: TRBD1
V gene: TRBV19
J gene: TRBJ1-5
CDR3 protein: CASRGGTGSRSNQPQHF
CDR3 DNA: TGTGCCAGTAGGGGAGGGACAGGGAGTCGCAGCAATCAGCCCCAGCATTTT

CDR3 length: 15
clone size: -
D gene: TRBD2
V gene: TRBV10-3
J gene: TRBJ2-1
CDR3 protein: CAISGSGGRDNEQFF
CDR3 DNA: TGTGCCATCAGTGGGAGCGGGGGCCGGGACAATGAGCAGTTCTTC

CDR3 length: 12
clone size: -
D gene: -
V gene: TRBV12-5
J gene: TRBJ1-3
CDR3 protein: CASGPYRGDQSF
CDR3 DNA: TGTGCTAGTGGTCCGTATCGGGGGGATCAGAGTTTT

CDR3 length: 15
clone size: -
D gene: -
V gene: TRBV18
J gene: TRBJ2-3
CDR3 protein: CASSPPPFSTDTQYF
CDR3 DNA: TGTGCCAGCTCACCACCCCCATTTAGCACAGATACGCAGTATTTT

CDR3 length: 16
clone size: -
D gene: -
V gene: TRBV7-8
J gene: TRBJ1-2
CDR3 protein: CASSLARTGDNYGYTF
CDR3 DNA: TGTGCCAGCAGCTTAGCGAGGACGGGAGACAACTATGGCTACACCTTC

CDR3 length: 15
clone size: -
D gene: TRBD1
V gene: TRBV3-1/TRBV3-2
J gene: TRBJ1-6
CDR3 protein: CASSATGTGDSPLHF
CDR3 DNA: TGTGCCAGCAGCGCGACGGGGACAGGGGATTCACCCCTCCACTTT

CDR3 length: 14
clone size: -
D gene: TRBD2
V gene: TRBV7-9
J gene: TRBJ2-7
CDR3 protein: CASSLREGPLEQYF
CDR3 DNA: TGTGCCAGCAGCTTAAGGGAGGGACCTCTCGAGCAGTACTTC

CDR3 length: 12
clone size: few
D gene: -
V gene: TRBV5-1
J gene: TRBJ2-5
CDR3 protein: CASSSRGETQYF
CDR3 DNA: TGCGCCAGCAGCAGCCGAGGAGAGACCCAGTACTTC

CDR3 length: 15
clone size: -
D gene: TRBD1
V gene: TRBV6-2/TRBV6-3
J gene: TRBJ2-3
CDR3 protein: CASSVRDRGSDTQYF
CDR3 DNA: TGTGCCAGCAGTGTCCGGGACAGGGGTTCAGATACGCAGTATTTT

CDR3 length: 18
clone size: -
D gene: -
V gene: TRBV7-9
J gene: TRBJ1-2
CDR3 protein: CASSLGVAEGTANYGYTF
CDR3 DNA: TGTGCCAGCAGCTTAGGGGTCGCAGAGGGAACCGCTAACTATGGCTACACCTTC

CDR3 length: 16
clone size: -
D gene: TRBD2
V gene: TRBV24-1
J gene: TRBJ2-3
CDR3 protein: CATSDSAGVSTDTQYF
CDR3 DNA: TGTGCCACCAGTGATTCTGCGGGGGTTAGCACAGATACGCAGTATTTT

CDR3 length: 14
clone size: few
D gene: TRBD1
V gene: TRBV27
J gene: TRBJ1-2
CDR3 protein: CASSQQTGVFGYTF
CDR3 DNA: TGTGCCAGCAGTCAGCAGACAGGGGTTTTTGGCTACACCTTC

CDR3 length: 15
clone size: -
D gene: -
V gene: TRBV4-3
J gene: TRBJ2-1
CDR3 protein: CASSQAGAWLDEQFF
CDR3 DNA: TGCGCCAGCAGCCAAGCTGGGGCCTGGCTGGATGAGCAGTTCTTC

CDR3 length: 15
clone size: -
D gene: TRBD1
V gene: TRBV19
J gene: TRBJ1-5
CDR3 protein: CASSLRDRADQPQHF
CDR3 DNA: TGTGCCAGTAGTCTCAGGGACAGGGCAGATCAGCCCCAGCATTTT

CDR3 length: 16
clone size: -
D gene: TRBD1
V gene: TRBV5-1
J gene: TRBJ1-4
CDR3 protein: CASSLARQGAGEKLFF
CDR3 DNA: TGCGCCAGCAGCTTGGCCCGTCAGGGGGCAGGTGAAAAACTGTTTTTT

CDR3 length: 20
clone size: -
D gene: TRBD1
V gene: TRBV10-1
J gene: TRBJ1-4
CDR3 protein: CASSADQDRVFVRTNEKLFF
CDR3 DNA: TGCGCCAGCAGTGCTGACCAGGACAGGGTATTTGTTCGGACTAATGAAAAACTGTTTTTT

CDR3 length: 14
clone size: -
D gene: -
V gene: TRBV5-1
J gene: TRBJ2-7
CDR3 protein: CASSFSQGTYEQYF
CDR3 DNA: TGCGCCAGCAGCTTTAGCCAGGGCACCTACGAGCAGTACTTC

CDR3 length: 17
clone size: -
D gene: TRBD1
V gene: TRBV5-5
J gene: TRBJ1-6
CDR3 protein: CASSSGPLGQGYSPLHF
CDR3 DNA: TGTGCCAGCAGCTCTGGCCCTCTGGGACAGGGGTATTCACCCCTCCACTTT

CDR3 length: 16
clone size: -
D gene: TRBD1
V gene: TRBV30
J gene: TRBJ1-6
CDR3 protein: CAWSPNRGGGNSPLHF
CDR3 DNA: TGTGCCTGGAGTCCTAACAGGGGAGGTGGGAATTCACCCCTCCACTTT

CDR3 length: 18
clone size: -
D gene: TRBD2
V gene: TRBV5-5
J gene: TRBJ2-7
CDR3 protein: CASSGTSGGPLRGYEQYF
CDR3 DNA: TGTGCCAGCAGCGGGACTAGCGGGGGCCCGCTCCGGGGCTACGAGCAGTACTTC

CDR3 length: 17
clone size: -
D gene: -
V gene: TRBV19
J gene: TRBJ1-1
CDR3 protein: CASSRPLGGGMNTEAFF
CDR3 DNA: TGTGCCAGTAGTAGGCCCCTCGGGGGGGGCATGAACACTGAAGCTTTCTTT

CDR3 length: 14
clone size: -
D gene: -
V gene: TRBV30
J gene: TRBJ1-2
CDR3 protein: CAWSVLWGRHGYTF
CDR3 DNA: TGTGCCTGGAGTGTACTTTGGGGGCGCCATGGCTACACCTTC

CDR3 length: 14
clone size: -
D gene: -
V gene: TRBV29-1
J gene: TRBJ2-5
CDR3 protein: CSVGRGSTRETQYF
CDR3 DNA: TGCAGCGTTGGGCGTGGGTCAACTAGGGAGACCCAGTACTTC

CDR3 length: 14
clone size: once
D gene: -
V gene: TRBV10-3
J gene: TRBJ1-1
CDR3 protein: CAIRAAGSNTEAFF
CDR3 DNA: TGTGCCATCAGGGCGGCGGGTAGTAACACTGAAGCTTTCTTT

CDR3 length: 16
clone size: -
D gene: TRBD1
V gene: TRBV6-5
J gene: TRBJ1-6
CDR3 protein: CASSSTGVAYNSPLHF
CDR3 DNA: TGTGCCAGCAGTTCTACAGGGGTCGCCTATAATTCACCCCTCCACTTT

CDR3 length: 15
clone size: -
D gene: TRBD2
V gene: TRBV13
J gene: TRBJ2-6
CDR3 protein: CASKLRGDGANVLTF
CDR3 DNA: TGTGCCAGTAAGCTTCGGGGGGATGGGGCCAACGTCCTGACTTTC

CDR3 length: 17
clone size: -
D gene: -
V gene: TRBV6-2/TRBV6-3
J gene: TRBJ1-2
CDR3 protein: CASSYSSGAGEVYGYTF
CDR3 DNA: TGTGCCAGCAGTTACTCGAGTGGAGCGGGGGAGGTGTATGGCTACACCTTC

CDR3 length: 13
clone size: -
D gene: -
V gene: TRBV3-1/TRBV3-2
J gene: TRBJ1-1
CDR3 protein: CASSHWGGTEAFF
CDR3 DNA: TGTGCCAGCAGCCATTGGGGAGGCACTGAAGCTTTCTTT

CDR3 length: 19
clone size: few
D gene: TRBD1
V gene: TRBV24-1
J gene: TRBJ2-2
CDR3 protein: CATSVPDGDRIGNTGELFF
CDR3 DNA: TGTGCCACCAGTGTCCCCGATGGGGACAGAATCGGTAACACCGGGGAGCTGTTTTTT

CDR3 length: 15
clone size: -
D gene: TRBD1
V gene: TRBV6-1
J gene: TRBJ1-4
CDR3 protein: CASSEDRALGVELFF
CDR3 DNA: TGTGCCAGCAGTGAGGACAGGGCCCTAGGGGTGGAACTGTTTTTT

CDR3 length: 14
clone size: -
D gene: -
V gene: TRBV28
J gene: TRBJ1-2
CDR3 protein: CASNLSFRDYGYTF
CDR3 DNA: TGTGCCAGCAATCTTTCATTCCGGGACTATGGCTACACCTTC

CDR3 length: 16
clone size: -
D gene: -
V gene: TRBV3-1/TRBV3-2
J gene: TRBJ1-6
CDR3 protein: CASTPQGSSYNSPLYF
CDR3 DNA: TGTGCCTCAACCCCCCAGGGGAGCTCCTATAATTCACCCCTCTACTTT

CDR3 length: 15
clone size: -
D gene: TRBD1
V gene: TRBV2
J gene: TRBJ1-4
CDR3 protein: CASSARGQGEEKLFF
CDR3 DNA: TGTGCCAGCAGTGCAAGGGGACAGGGTGAAGAAAAACTGTTTTTT

CDR3 length: 13
clone size: -
D gene: -
V gene: TRBV28
J gene: TRBJ2-7
CDR3 protein: CASRRGRNYEQYF
CDR3 DNA: TGTGCCAGCAGGCGGGGCAGGAACTACGAGCAGTACTTC